This TCR beta chain came from a study of cytotoxic CD8 clonotypes in ibrutinib-treated CLL. Study-wide background: Once treatment had gone on for a median of around eleven months, range 6 to 36, response samples were drawn. Study findings and constraints: Public clonotypes were rare and shrank or held steady on treatment. Clonality (at baseline) was higher than in age-matched healthy donors and tracked circulating CD8+ T-cell counts. Sampling of sustained-remission and progressing patients occurred at differing times.

Points on this clone: The antigen is unknown.

The CDR3 is 12 amino acids. Trimming took off 0 bases at V and 5 bases at J, with 5 bases between the two ends. The V gene's germline CDR1 is MGHDK and CDR2 SYGVNS. The assay was immunoSEQ multiplex PCR, and TCRdb's table has in-frame clones only and misses some. Of roughly 150,000 clones listed, roughly 88% are singletons. Sample: PBMCs, taken at disease progression, from a patient treated with ibrutinib. The chain recombines TRBV25-1 with TRBJ2-7; D unclear. The sequence was collected from a human donor with chronic lymphocytic leukemia. The chain's CDR3 is CASSEYSNEQYF. CDR3 DNA sequence: TGTGCCAGCAGTGAATATTCCAACGAGCAGTACTTC.